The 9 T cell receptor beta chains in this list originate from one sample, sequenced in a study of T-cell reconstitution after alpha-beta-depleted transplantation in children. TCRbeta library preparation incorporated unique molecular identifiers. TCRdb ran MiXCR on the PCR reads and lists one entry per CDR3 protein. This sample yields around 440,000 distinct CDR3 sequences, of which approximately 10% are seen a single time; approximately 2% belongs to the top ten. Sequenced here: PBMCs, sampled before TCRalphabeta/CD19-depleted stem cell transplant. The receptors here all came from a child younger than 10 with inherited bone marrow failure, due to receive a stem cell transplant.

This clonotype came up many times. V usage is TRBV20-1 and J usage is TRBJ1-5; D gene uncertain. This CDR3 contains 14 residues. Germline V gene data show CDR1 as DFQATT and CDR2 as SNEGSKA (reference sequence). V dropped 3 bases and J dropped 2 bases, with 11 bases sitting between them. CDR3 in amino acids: CSASDTSGNQPQHF. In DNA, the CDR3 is TGCAGTGCTAGCGACACGTCTGGCAATCAGCCCCAGCATTTT.

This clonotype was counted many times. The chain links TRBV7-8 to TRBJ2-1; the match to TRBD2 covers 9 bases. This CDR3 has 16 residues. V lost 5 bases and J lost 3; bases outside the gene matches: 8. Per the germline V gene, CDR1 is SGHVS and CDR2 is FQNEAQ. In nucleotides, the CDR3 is TGTGCCAGCAGCCTTATAGCGGGAGACGTCTACAATGAGCAGTTCTTC. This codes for CASSLIAGDVYNEQFF.

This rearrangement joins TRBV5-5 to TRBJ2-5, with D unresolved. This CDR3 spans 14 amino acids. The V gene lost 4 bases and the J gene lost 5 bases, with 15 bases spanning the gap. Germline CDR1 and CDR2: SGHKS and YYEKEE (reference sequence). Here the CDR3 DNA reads TGTGCCAGCAGCCCGCAGGTGTTCCAGGAGACCCAGTACTTC. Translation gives CASSPQVFQETQYF.

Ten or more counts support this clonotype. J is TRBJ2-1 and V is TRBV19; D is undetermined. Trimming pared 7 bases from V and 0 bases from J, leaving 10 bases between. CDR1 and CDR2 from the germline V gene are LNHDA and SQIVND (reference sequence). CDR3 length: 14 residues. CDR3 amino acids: CASKVGSSYNEQFF. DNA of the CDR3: TGTGCCAGTAAGGTGGGCAGCTCCTACAATGAGCAGTTCTTC.

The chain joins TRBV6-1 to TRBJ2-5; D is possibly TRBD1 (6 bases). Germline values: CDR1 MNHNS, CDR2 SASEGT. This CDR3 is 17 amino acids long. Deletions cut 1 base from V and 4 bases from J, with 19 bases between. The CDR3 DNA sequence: TGTGCCAGCAGTGAAGTGCCTAGGCGGACAGCCGGAGAGACCCAGTACTTC. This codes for CASSEVPRRTAGETQYF.

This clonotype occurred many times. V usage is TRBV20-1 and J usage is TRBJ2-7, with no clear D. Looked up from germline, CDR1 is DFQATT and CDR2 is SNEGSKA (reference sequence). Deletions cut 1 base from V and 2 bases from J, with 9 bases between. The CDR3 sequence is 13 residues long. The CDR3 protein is CSARGDDPYEQYF. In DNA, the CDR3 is TGCAGTGCTAGAGGTGACGACCCCTACGAGCAGTACTTC.

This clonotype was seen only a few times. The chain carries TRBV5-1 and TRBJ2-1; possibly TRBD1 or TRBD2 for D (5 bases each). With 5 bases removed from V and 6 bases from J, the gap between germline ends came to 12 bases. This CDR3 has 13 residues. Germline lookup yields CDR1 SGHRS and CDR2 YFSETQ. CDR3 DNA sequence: TGCGCCAGCAGTCGACCGAGGGGCAATGAGCAGTTCTTC. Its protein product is CASSRPRGNEQFF.

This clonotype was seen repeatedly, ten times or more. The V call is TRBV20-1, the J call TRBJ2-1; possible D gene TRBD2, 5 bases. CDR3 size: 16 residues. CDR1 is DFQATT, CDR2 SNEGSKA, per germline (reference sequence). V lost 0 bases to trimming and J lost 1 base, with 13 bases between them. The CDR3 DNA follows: TGCAGTGCTAGAGATAGATTCCGGGGATCCTACAATGAGCAGTTCTTC. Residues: CSARDRFRGSYNEQFF.

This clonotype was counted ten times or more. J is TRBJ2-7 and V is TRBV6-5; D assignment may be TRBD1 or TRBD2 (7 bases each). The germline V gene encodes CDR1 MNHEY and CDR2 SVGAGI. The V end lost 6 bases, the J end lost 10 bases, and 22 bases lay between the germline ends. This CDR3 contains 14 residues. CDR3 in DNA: TGTGCCAGCAGGGGGGGGGACAGACCCAGGGTTCAGTACTTC. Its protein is CASRGGDRPRVQYF.